This TCR beta chain was documented in a study of shared clonotypes between healthy human individuals. The study, taken as a whole, reports: The represented genetic and exposure-history diversity was limited by the small number of donors.

V was pared by 5 bases and J by 2 bases, with 6 bases of the junction left unmatched. Germline-derived CDR1 and CDR2 are MNHEY and SVGAGI. The CDR3 runs 15 residues. Concerning this clone itself: Its target is unknown.

Sorted-subset replicate PCR reactions contained 200 to 250 ng DNA, corresponding to approximately 30,000 T cell genomes. The protocol was immunoSEQ multiplex PCR, while the TCRdb copy is restricted to in-frame clones and leaves out a portion. The sample includes 800,000 to 1,200,000 clones, around 78% seen only once; the top ten take more than 0.45%. This rearrangement joins TRBV6-5 to TRBJ2-3; 8 bases line up with TRBD1. The sequence came from a man aged 18 to 35 in good health. Some clones in this sample may be carry-over from other donors' samples. Material: memory CD4+ T cells from PBMCs. Stated subset: CD45RA-negative fraction. As DNA, the CDR3 is TGTGCCAGCAGTAAGACAGGGGCAAACACAGATACGCAGTATTTT. Its protein product is CASSKTGANTDTQYF.